The 5 T cell receptor beta chains listed next were all sequenced from one sample in a study of shared clonotypes between healthy human individuals. The protocol was immunoSEQ multiplex PCR, while the TCRdb copy is restricted to in-frame clones and leaves out a portion. The sample yields over 2 million clones, 85% to 95% seen once. The sample consisted of naive CD4+ T cells sorted from blood. Subset noted: CD45RA+ positively selected. These receptors all come from a man younger than 35 in good health.

This chain uses TRBV7-2 with TRBJ2-7; D tentatively reads TRBD1 or TRBD2 (5 bases each). The CDR3 loop spans 16 amino acids. V dropped 4 bases and J dropped 2 bases, with 18 bases sitting between them. Germline values: CDR1 SGHTA, CDR2 FQGNSA. As DNA, the CDR3 is TGTGCCAGCAGCTGGACCCGACGGGGACCTACCTACGAGCAGTACTTC. This sequence encodes CASSWTRRGPTYEQYF.

The chain couples TRBV5-4 to TRBJ2-7; D uncertain. The germline CDR1 and CDR2 sequences are SGHNT and YYREEE (reference sequence). The CDR3 covers 14 residues. V dropped 3 bases and J dropped 2 bases, with 12 bases sitting between them. CDR3 DNA sequence: TGTGCCAGCAGCTCCGGCAGGTATACCTACGAGCAGTACTTC. Its translation is CASSSGRYTYEQYF.

V gene TRBV5-1 combines with J gene TRBJ1-2; D not resolved. Looked up from germline, CDR1 is SGHRS and CDR2 is YFSETQ. The CDR3 spans 17 residues. Between the trimmed V and J ends, which lost 0 bases and 7 bases, there was a span of 22 bases. The CDR3 bases are TGCGCCAGCAGCTTGGCCCTTTTACGGGCGGACGATTCTGGCTACACCTTC. Translation: CASSLALLRADDSGYTF. The full variable domain, its missing parts supplied by reference TRBV5-1 and TRBJ1-2, is KAGVTQTPRYLIKTRGQQVTLSCSPISGHRSVSWYQQTPGQGLQFLFEYFSETQRNKGNFPGRFSGRQFSNSRSEMNVSTLELGDSALYLCASSLALLRADDSGYTFGSGTRLTVV.

Of note for this clone: The identical CDR3 is also encoded by other nucleotide sequences in the sample. The V call is TRBV7-8, the J call TRBJ1-2; D is uncertain. CDR1 and CDR2 from the germline V gene are SGHVS and FQNEAQ. This CDR3 spans 13 amino acids. Trimming took off 5 bases at V and 2 bases at J, with 9 bases between the two ends. DNA for the CDR3: TGTGCCAGCAGCCTCGGACGGAACTATGGCTACACCTTC. Translated: CASSLGRNYGYTF.

The rearrangement joins TRBV2 to TRBJ1-5, with no clear D. The V gene lost 6 bases and the J gene lost 8 bases, with 11 bases spanning the gap. The CDR3 loop spans 12 amino acids. Germline V CDR1 and CDR2: SNHLY, FYNNEI. Here the CDR3 reads CASRQKGEPQHF. In DNA form, the CDR3 reads TGTGCCAGCAGACAAAAAGGCGAGCCCCAGCATTTT. The full variable domain, completed using reference TRBV2 and TRBJ1-5, is EPEVTQTPSHQVTQMGQEVILRCVPISNHLYFYWYRQILGQKVEFLVSFYNNEISEKSEIFDDQFSVERPDGSNFTLKIRSTKLEDSAMYFCASRQKGEPQHFGDGTRLSIL.